The 27 T cell receptor beta chains listed next were all sequenced from one sample in a study of blood T cell repertoires in COVID-19. Data came from immunoSEQ multiplex PCR; TCRdb stores just in-frame clones and leaves some out. The sample contains about 60,000 clones, around 83% of which appear only once. Material for sequencing was peripheral blood. All receptors come from a middle-aged man with COVID-19, enrolled during active disease.

The chain couples TRBV5-1 to TRBJ2-7; 12 bases fit TRBD2. The CDR3 is made up of 14 amino acids. From germline, CDR1 is SGHRS and CDR2 YFSETQ. After removal of 3 bases from V and 5 bases from J, the junction contained 3 bases not matched to a gene. This CDR3 reads CASSSTSGRNEQYF. The CDR3 nucleotides are TGCGCCAGCAGCTCCACTAGCGGGAGGAACGAGCAGTACTTC.

The chain uses TRBV5-1 and TRBJ2-3, with TRBD2 identical over 16 bases. The CDR3 spans 19 residues. Germline CDR1 and CDR2: SGHRS and YFSETQ. With 2 bases clipped from V and 2 bases from J, the junction kept 8 bases outside the gene matches. The CDR3: CASSFSGTSGRANTDTQYF. CDR3 coding DNA: TGCGCCAGCAGCTTTTCCGGGACTAGCGGGAGGGCGAACACAGATACGCAGTATTTT.

The chain is built from TRBV6-5 and TRBJ2-3; a possible D gene is TRBD2 (5 bases). Germline CDR1 is MNHEY and CDR2 is SVGAGI. Trimming took 4 bases from V and 1 from J, leaving 15 bases between them. This CDR3 spans 16 amino acids. The CDR3 protein is CASSSPRTAGTDTQYF. The CDR3, as DNA: TGTGCCAGCAGTTCCCCGCGGACTGCTGGCACAGATACGCAGTATTTT.

This chain links TRBV3-1 (or the pseudogene TRBV3-2) with TRBJ1-5; tentatively, D is TRBD1 (6 bases). This CDR3 has 14 amino acids. The V and J ends lost 3 bases and 6 bases respectively, with 12 bases between them. Germline CDR1 reads LGHDT; CDR2 reads YNNKEL (reference sequence). CDR3 protein: CASSQETGCQPQHF. In DNA form, the CDR3 reads TGTGCCAGCAGCCAGGAGACAGGTTGTCAGCCCCAGCATTTT.

The chain joins TRBV5-4 to TRBJ2-7; maybe TRBD2 (6 bases). Deletions cut 0 bases from V and 3 bases from J, with 13 bases between. The CDR3 totals 15 residues. Germline values: CDR1 SGHNT, CDR2 YYREEE (reference sequence). The CDR3 sequence: CASSLVSGNLYEQYF. The DNA of the CDR3 is TGTGCCAGCAGCTTGGTTAGCGGAAATCTCTACGAGCAGTACTTC. Full variable domain (missing parts from reference TRBV5-4 and TRBJ2-7): ETGVTQSPTHLIKTRGQQVTLRCSSQSGHNTVSWYQQALGQGPQFIFQYYREEENGRGNFPPRFSGLQFPNYSSELNVNALELDDSALYLCASSLVSGNLYEQYFGPGTRLTVT.

The genes are TRBV30 and TRBJ1-1; D gene uncertain. Deletions cut 3 bases from V and 14 bases from J, with 19 bases between. This CDR3 comprises 12 residues. The V gene's germline CDR1 is GTSNPN and CDR2 SVGIG (reference sequence). The CDR3, as DNA: TGTGCCTGGAGGTCGGGCACCGAGGGATTATTCTTT. Its protein is CAWRSGTEGLFF.

A remark on this clone: Germline is not matched at one junction end, which may reflect a read error. The chain is built from TRBV7-3 and TRBJ2-2, with 8 nucleotides matching TRBD2. The CDR3 length is 17 residues. Germline V lookup: CDR1 SGHTA, CDR2 FQGTGA. DNA for the CDR3: TGTGCCAGCAGCCTAACTGCGGGAGGAATTAACACCGGGGAGCTGTTTTTT. Residues: CASSLTAGGINTGELFF.

The chain couples TRBV10-1 to TRBJ2-1; D is possibly TRBD1 (6 bases). In germline, CDR1 is WNHNN, CDR2 SYGVQD (reference sequence). Trimming removed 5 bases at V and 13 bases at J, with 15 bases between. The CDR3 is 12 residues long. CDR3: CASSPKGDLQFF. The CDR3 DNA reads TGCGCCAGCAGTCCCAAGGGGGATTTACAGTTCTTC.

The chain uses TRBV27 and TRBJ2-5, with a weak D call TRBD1 (6 bases). Germline-derived CDR1 and CDR2 are MNHEY and SMNVEV (reference sequence). V dropped 3 bases and J dropped 9 bases, with 14 bases sitting between them. The CDR3 spans 13 residues. The DNA of the CDR3 is TGTGCCAGCAGTTTGAGGGACAACTGGGCCCAGTACTTC. It translates to CASSLRDNWAQYF.

The chain couples TRBV14 to TRBJ2-3; 8 nucleotides align to TRBD2. CDR1 and CDR2 (germline): SGHDN, FVKESK. V trimming: 1 base; J trimming: 3 bases; junction bases outside the gene matches: 3. There are 15 residues in the CDR3. As DNA, the CDR3 is TGTGCCAGCAGCCAAGGGACTAGCCGAACAGATACGCAGTATTTT. Translation gives CASSQGTSRTDTQYF.

The V call is TRBV2, the J call TRBJ1-2; D ambiguous. Germline loops: CDR1 SNHLY, CDR2 FYNNEI. Trimming shortened V by 5 bases and J by 1 base, and 8 bases separated the two germline ends. The CDR3 extends over 13 amino acids. The CDR3 sequence: CASSQTSNYGYTF. CDR3 DNA: TGTGCCAGCAGTCAGACAAGTAACTATGGCTACACCTTC.

This clone is judged medium-sized. V and J are TRBV6-1 and TRBJ2-1, with a weak D call TRBD2 (5 bases). This CDR3 spans 15 amino acids. From germline, CDR1 is MNHNS and CDR2 SASEGT. V was clipped by 3 bases and J by 8 bases, with 17 bases between them. The chain's CDR3 is CASSDRTSGGHEQFF. The CDR3 DNA sequence: TGTGCCAGCAGTGATAGAACTAGTGGTGGACATGAGCAGTTCTTC.

The chain couples TRBV7-2 to TRBJ1-5, with D uncertain. From germline, CDR1 is SGHTA and CDR2 FQGNSA. The CDR3 covers 14 residues. V lost 0 bases, J lost 5 bases, and 8 bases lay in between. Written as DNA, the CDR3 is TGTGCCAGCAGCTTAGCTACAGCCGATCAGCCCCAGCATTTT. Protein sequence: CASSLATADQPQHF.

The J gene is TRBJ2-1, the V gene TRBV7-3; TRBD2 matches at 11 bases. Germline CDR1 reads SGHTA; CDR2 reads FQGTGA. The CDR3 spans 16 residues. Germline trimming cut 4 bases from V and 7 bases from J; bases unmatched to any gene: 9. As DNA, the CDR3 is TGTGCCAGCAGCTCGCGGACTAGCGGGCTGAGAAATGAGCAGTTCTTC. It translates to CASSSRTSGLRNEQFF.

The chain couples TRBV28 to TRBJ1-1; 8 positions agree with TRBD1. V shed 2 bases and J 7 bases; nucleotides not matched to a gene: 9. The CDR3 extends over 15 amino acids. Germline CDR1 reads MDHEN; CDR2 reads SYDVKM. The chain's CDR3 is CASSLRPRGPGEAFF. The CDR3, as DNA: TGTGCCAGCAGTTTAAGACCCAGGGGGCCTGGTGAAGCTTTCTTT. The full variable domain, with the rest looked up from reference TRBV28 and TRBJ1-1, is DVKVTQSSRYLVKRTGEKVFLECVQDMDHENMFWYRQDPGLGLRLIYFSYDVKMKEKGDIPEGYSVSREKKERFSLILESASTNQTSMYLCASSLRPRGPGEAFFGQGTRLTVV.

V gene TRBV7-2 combines with J gene TRBJ1-5, with D maybe TRBD1 (5 bases). Trimming cost V 5 bases and J 5 bases, with 13 bases left between them. CDR3 size: 14 residues. Germline V gene lookup returns CDR1 SGHTA and CDR2 FQGNSA. DNA for the CDR3: TGTGCCAGCAGCGGGTCAGGGTCCCATCAGCCCCAGCATTTT. Its translation: CASSGSGSHQPQHF.

The chain has TRBV5-4 and TRBJ2-2; 10 bases are shared with TRBD1. Germline-derived CDR1 and CDR2 are SGHNT and YYREEE (reference sequence). Germline trimming cut 1 base from V and 5 bases from J; bases unmatched to any gene: 5. This CDR3 has 16 residues. The CDR3: CASSLRDRGRTGELFF. DNA for the CDR3: TGTGCCAGCAGCTTGCGGGACAGGGGACGTACCGGGGAGCTGTTTTTT.

The CDR3 DNA reads TGTGCCAGCAGGAAGACAGGGCTCTCCTACGAGCAGTACTTC. This codes for CASRKTGLSYEQYF. The J gene is TRBJ2-7, the V gene TRBV7-9; 7 nucleotides align to TRBD1. The trim removed 6 bases at V and 0 bases at J, leaving 5 bases unmatched. Looked up from germline, CDR1 is SEHNR and CDR2 is FQNEAQ (reference sequence). The CDR3 loop spans 14 amino acids.

The chain combines TRBV27 with TRBJ1-2; no definite D call. Trimming removed 5 bases from V and 8 bases from J, with 15 bases in between. The CDR3 covers 13 residues. The germline V gene encodes CDR1 MNHEY and CDR2 SMNVEV (reference sequence). This CDR3 is CASSPRGLEGYTF. CDR3 DNA: TGTGCCAGCAGTCCGCGCGGGCTGGAAGGCTACACCTTC.

The chain carries TRBV3-1 (or the pseudogene TRBV3-2) and TRBJ1-1, with TRBD1 as a possible D gene (5 bases). The CDR3 is made up of 15 amino acids. Trimming removed 1 base at V and 2 bases at J, with 11 bases between. Germline V CDR1 and CDR2: LGHDT, YNNKEL (reference sequence). CDR3 residues: CASSQGIQGNTEAFF. The CDR3, as DNA: TGTGCCAGCAGCCAAGGGATTCAGGGAAACACTGAAGCTTTCTTT.

The rearrangement links TRBV6-2 or TRBV6-3 to TRBJ2-7; TRBD2 matches at 8 bases. J lost 3 bases, V lost 5 bases, and 3 bases had no gene match. CDR1 is MNHEY and CDR2 is SVGEGT in the germline V gene. The CDR3 has 13 residues. The CDR3 DNA follows: TGTGCCAGCAGTCGGGGGGGAGGCTACGAGCAGTACTTC. It codes for CASSRGGGYEQYF.

The CDR3 loop reads CASSLAGENYEQYF. For the CDR3, the DNA is TGTGCCAGCAGCCTAGCGGGAGAAAACTACGAGCAGTACTTC. J is TRBJ2-7 and V is TRBV9, with 10 bases identical to TRBD2. Germline V gene data show CDR1 as SGDLS and CDR2 as YYNGEE. V shed 4 bases and J 3 bases; nucleotides not matched to a gene: 4. The CDR3 length is 14 residues.

This sequence joins TRBV6-5 and TRBJ2-7, with D possibly being TRBD2 (5 bases). CDR3 size: 10 residues. CDR1 MNHEY and CDR2 SVGAGI come from the germline V gene. Trimming took off 8 bases at V and 5 bases at J, with 7 bases between the two ends. As DNA, the CDR3 is TGTGCCAGCCGAGGGCACGAGCAGTACTTC. Encoded protein: CASRGHEQYF.

The gene calls are TRBV4-1 and TRBJ1-4; TRBD1 agrees at 11 bases. CDR1 is MGHRA and CDR2 is YSYEKL in the germline V gene. J was trimmed by 0 bases and V by 4 bases; bases with no gene match: 1. The CDR3 runs 16 residues. CDR3 nucleotide sequence: TGCGCCAGCAGCCCGGGACAGGGGGCAACTAATGAAAAACTGTTTTTT. This sequence encodes CASSPGQGATNEKLFF.

The rearrangement links TRBV7-9 to TRBJ1-5; perhaps TRBD1 as D (6 bases). There are 13 residues in the CDR3. Germline V CDR1 and CDR2: SEHNR, FQNEAQ (reference sequence). Trimming removed 5 bases from V and 6 bases from J, with 11 bases in between. CDR3 nucleotide sequence: TGTGCCAGCAGCCCGGGGGGCCTTCAGCCCCAGCATTTT. This translates into CASSPGGLQPQHF. Supplemented by reference TRBV7-9 and TRBJ1-5, the full variable domain reads DTGVSQNPRHKITKRGQNVTFRCDPISEHNRLYWYRQTLGQGPEFLTYFQNEAQLEKSRLLSDRFSAERPKGSFSTLEIQRTEQGDSAMYLCASSPGGLQPQHFGDGTRLSIL.

A single count supports this clone. This rearrangement joins TRBV6-1 to TRBJ2-5; 11 bases match TRBD2. The CDR3 totals 17 residues. Per germline, CDR1 MNHNS and CDR2 SASEGT. V gave up 0 bases and J gave up 4 bases; unmatched junction bases: 7. The CDR3 is CASSEARTSGRVETQYF. DNA for the CDR3: TGTGCCAGCAGTGAAGCCCGAACTAGCGGGAGAGTAGAGACCCAGTACTTC.

The chain links TRBV5-6 to TRBJ2-1; D unclear. The CDR3 totals 15 residues. From germline, CDR1 is SGHDT and CDR2 YYEEEE. V gave up 4 bases and J gave up 10 bases, with 21 bases separating them. CDR3: CASSPRPSGGREQFF. The CDR3 nucleotides are TGTGCCAGCAGCCCCCGCCCATCTGGCGGAAGGGAGCAGTTCTTC.